A selection of T cell receptor beta chains follows, all from one sample in a study of Graves' ophthalmopathy and Graves' hyperthyroidism. TCRdb reprocessed the multiplex PCR reads with MiXCR, giving one entry per CDR3 protein. There are roughly 420,000 distinct CDR3 sequences in the sample; under 25% occur only once, and roughly 3% lies in the top ten. Sequencing used peripheral blood. The receptor source for this set is a woman aged 18-29 years with stable Graves' hyperthyroidism. The CDR3 runs from the conserved cysteine through the conserved F or W. Each record gives: clone size, V gene, CDR3 protein. The size field is filled for only some rows; it gives once, few, many or a size class.

many,TRBV12-3/TRBV12-4,CASSPLQGFEAFF
many,TRBV7-3,CASSLTGSRNSYEQYF
many,TRBV20-1,CSASPGTSSYEQYF
many,TRBV12-3/TRBV12-4,CASSLRRRETQYF
NA,TRBV7-2,CASSSDSGLYNIQYF
few,TRBV30,CAWDRRGEPQHF
NA,TRBV19,CASSTYGTATYEQYF
many,TRBV7-2,CASSPTKETQYF
NA,TRBV28,CASRTWGARGPQHF
NA,TRBV20-1,CSARVEGARSQPQHF
many,TRBV24-1,CATSDSAGGTNQPQHF
many,TRBV6-2/TRBV6-3,CASSYSEVNTEAFF
many,TRBV12-3/TRBV12-4,CASSLSSPGNTIYF
NA,TRBV5-1,CASSLGMLAGAYEQYF
NA,TRBV27,CASSGRGGGGNEQYF
NA,TRBV5-1,CASSSSLSGGVNSPLHF
many,TRBV28,CASSGTASRYSYEQYF
many,TRBV25-1,CASSPVVGQGLDYGYTF
many,TRBV6-1,CASSEFFAGTSGYTF
many,TRBV12-3/TRBV12-4,CASSFSNEQYF
NA,TRBV29-1,CSVDSYGYTF
many,TRBV20-1,CSARETGVQAFF